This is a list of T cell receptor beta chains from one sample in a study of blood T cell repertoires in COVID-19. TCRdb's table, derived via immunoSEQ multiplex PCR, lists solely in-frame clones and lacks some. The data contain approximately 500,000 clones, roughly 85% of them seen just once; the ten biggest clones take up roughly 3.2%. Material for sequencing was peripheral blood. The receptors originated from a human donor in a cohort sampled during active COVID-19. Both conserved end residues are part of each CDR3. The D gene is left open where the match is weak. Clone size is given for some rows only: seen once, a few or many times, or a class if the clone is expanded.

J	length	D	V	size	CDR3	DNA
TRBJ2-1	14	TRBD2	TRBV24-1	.	CAPFLAGGNNEQFF	TGTGCACCGTTCTTAGCGGGAGGGAACAATGAGCAGTTCTTC
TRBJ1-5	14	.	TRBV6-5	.	CASSTGSSNQPQHF	TGTGCCAGCAGTACAGGGTCGAGCAATCAGCCCCAGCATTTT
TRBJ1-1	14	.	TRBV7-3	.	CASAPGHQNTEAFF	TGTGCCAGCGCACCGGGACACCAGAACACTGAAGCTTTCTTT
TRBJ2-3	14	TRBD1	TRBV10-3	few	CAIRGQGSTDTQYF	TGTGCCATCAGAGGACAGGGTAGCACAGATACGCAGTATTTT
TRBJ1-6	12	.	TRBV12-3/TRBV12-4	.	CASSSGWQDHHF	TGTGCCAGCAGTTCTGGTTGGCAGGATCACCACTTT
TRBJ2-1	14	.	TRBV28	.	CASSSPSVFNEQFF	TGTGCCAGCAGTTCCCCTAGCGTCTTCAATGAGCAGTTCTTC
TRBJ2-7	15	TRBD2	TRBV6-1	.	CASSEGTSGFYEQYF	TGTGCCAGCAGTGAAGGGACTAGCGGTTTCTACGAGCAGTACTTC
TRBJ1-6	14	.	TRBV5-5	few	CASRRDSYNSPLHF	TGTGCCAGCAGGAGGGACTCCTATAATTCACCCCTCCACTTT
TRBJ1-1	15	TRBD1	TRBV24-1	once	CATSDGGQTNTEAFF	TGTGCCACCAGTGACGGGGGACAGACGAACACTGAAGCTTTCTTT
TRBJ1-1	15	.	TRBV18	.	CASSPQLPPNTEAFF	TGTGCCAGCTCACCCCAGTTACCACCGAACACTGAAGCTTTCTTT
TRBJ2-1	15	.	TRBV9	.	CASSPGGPRGNEQFF	TGTGCCAGCAGCCCGGGGGGCCCTAGGGGTAATGAGCAGTTCTTC
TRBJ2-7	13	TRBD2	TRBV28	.	CASSLAGTHEQYF	TGTGCCAGCAGTCTAGCGGGAACCCACGAGCAGTACTTC
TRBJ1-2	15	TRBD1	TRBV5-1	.	CASSFGTDLNYGYTF	TGCGCCAGCAGCTTCGGGACAGACCTTAACTATGGCTACACCTTC
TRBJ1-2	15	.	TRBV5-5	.	CASSLSGQGDYGYTF	TGTGCCAGCAGCTTGTCTGGCCAGGGCGACTATGGCTACACCTTC
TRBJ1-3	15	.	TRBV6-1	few	CASSEEWGAGNTIYF	TGTGCCAGCAGTGAAGAATGGGGGGCTGGAAACACCATATATTTT
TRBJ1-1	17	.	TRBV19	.	CASSIGQGPERGTEAFF	TGTGCCAGTAGTATCGGGCAGGGGCCCGAACGGGGCACTGAAGCTTTCTTT